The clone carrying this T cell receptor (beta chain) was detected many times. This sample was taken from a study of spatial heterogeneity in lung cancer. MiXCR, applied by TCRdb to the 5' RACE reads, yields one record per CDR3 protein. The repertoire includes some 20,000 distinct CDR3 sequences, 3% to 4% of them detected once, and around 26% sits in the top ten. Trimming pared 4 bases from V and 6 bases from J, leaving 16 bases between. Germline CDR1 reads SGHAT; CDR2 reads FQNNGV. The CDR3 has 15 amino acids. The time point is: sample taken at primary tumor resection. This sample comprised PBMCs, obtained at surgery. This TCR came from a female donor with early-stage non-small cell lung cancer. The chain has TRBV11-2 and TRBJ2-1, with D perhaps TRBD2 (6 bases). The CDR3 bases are TGTGCCAGCAGCTCGGGACTCCCAAATCCCAATGAGCAGTTCTTC. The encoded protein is CASSSGLPNPNEQFF. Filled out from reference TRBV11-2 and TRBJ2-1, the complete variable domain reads EAGVAQSPRYKIIEKRQSVAFWCNPISGHATLYWYQQILGQGPKLLIQFQNNGVVDDSQLPKDRFSAERLKGVDSTLKIQPAKLEDSAVYLCASSSGLPNPNEQFFGPGTRLTVL.